This TCR beta chain appears in the sequencing data of a study of blood T cell repertoires in COVID-19. Looking at the study overall: The United States, Italy and Spain provided the acute and convalescent COVID-19 samples. Sources were T cells, B-cell-depleted T cells, or PBMCs; the material itself was cDNA or gDNA.

The germline V gene encodes CDR1 MNHEY and CDR2 SVGAGI. Between the trimmed V and J ends, which lost 5 bases and 4 bases, there was a span of 12 bases. CDR3 length: 14 amino acids. TCRdb's copy holds only in-frame clones and misses some; the assay was immunoSEQ multiplex PCR. The profile shows around 220,000 clones, around 86% of them singletons. This clonotype was sampled from a woman between 45 and 65 years old with COVID-19, enrolled during active disease. The chain recombines TRBV6-5 with TRBJ2-1; D may be TRBD2 (6 bases). The source material was peripheral blood. CDR3 sequence: CASSPRDFYNEQFF. The CDR3 bases are TGTGCCAGCAGTCCGCGGGACTTTTACAATGAGCAGTTCTTC.